These T cell receptor beta chains were read from a single sample in a study of shared clonotypes between healthy human individuals. Assay: immunoSEQ multiplex PCR; the TCRdb copy retains only in-frame clones and omits some. The table records just under 350,000 clones, roughly 80% of them present only once. Sequenced input: memory CD4+ T cells sorted from blood. The receptors were sampled from a man aged 25-45 years in good health. Both conserved end residues are part of each CDR3. A D gene is named only where the DNA matches it firmly. Some rows mark clone size as missing; the rest say once, few, many or name a class of expanded clone.

J gene	D gene	V gene	clone size	CDR3 protein	CDR3 DNA
TRBJ2-7	NA	TRBV6-6	once	CASSPPGAPYEQYF	TGTGCCAGCAGCCCCCCCGGGGCACCCTACGAGCAGTACTTC
TRBJ2-2	TRBD2	TRBV7-2	NA	CASSRGTSANTGELFF	TGTGCCAGCAGCCGTGGGACTAGCGCAAACACCGGGGAGCTGTTTTTT
TRBJ2-7	TRBD2	TRBV5-1	NA	CASSLGSWGSGRVSYEQYF	TGCGCCAGCAGCTTGGGGTCCTGGGGATCGGGGAGGGTATCCTACGAGCAGTACTTC
TRBJ1-5	NA	TRBV19	NA	CASGGGPGQPQHF	TGTGCCAGTGGGGGGGGCCCGGGTCAGCCCCAGCATTTT
TRBJ2-5	NA	TRBV5-1	NA	CASSLDETQYF	TGCGCCAGCAGCTTGGACGAGACCCAGTACTTC
TRBJ2-2	NA	TRBV7-9	few	CASSFPNTGELFF	TGTGCCAGCAGCTTTCCAAACACCGGGGAGCTGTTTTTT
TRBJ1-3	NA	TRBV7-2	NA	CASSLDFTGLIGIYF	TGTGCCAGCAGCTTAGATTTTACAGGGTTAATCGGAATATATTTT
TRBJ1-2	TRBD1	TRBV4-3	NA	CASSQQGQGFNYGYTF	TGCGCCAGCAGCCAACAAGGACAGGGCTTTAACTATGGCTACACCTTC
TRBJ1-1	NA	TRBV30	NA	CAWSVSRATEAFF	TGTGCCTGGAGTGTGTCAAGGGCCACTGAAGCTTTCTTT
TRBJ2-5	NA	TRBV7-8	NA	CASSLRPIGETQYF	TGTGCCAGCAGCTTACGGCCCATTGGGGAGACCCAGTACTTC
TRBJ1-2	NA	TRBV6-1	once	CASIPTGGAGYGYTF	TGTGCCAGCATCCCCACGGGAGGGGCCGGCTATGGCTACACCTTC
TRBJ2-3	NA	TRBV5-1	once	CASSSRPGADTQYF	TGCGCCAGCAGCTCGCGACCGGGGGCAGATACGCAGTATTTT
TRBJ2-1	NA	TRBV5-6	NA	CASSRLSSYNEQFF	TGTGCCAGCAGCCGACTAAGCTCCTACAATGAGCAGTTCTTC
TRBJ1-1	NA	TRBV20-1	NA	CSARDILEAFF	TGCAGTGCTAGGGATATACTTGAAGCTTTCTTT
TRBJ1-6	NA	TRBV5-5	NA	CASSLASGVSYNSPLHF	TGTGCCAGCAGCTTGGCCTCAGGGGTGTCCTATAATTCACCCCTCCACTTT
TRBJ2-2	NA	TRBV29-1	NA	CSVGHTNTGELFF	TGCAGCGTGGGACACACGAACACCGGGGAGCTGTTTTTT
TRBJ2-7	NA	TRBV28	NA	CASRALEEQYF	TGTGCCAGCAGAGCCCTTGAAGAGCAGTACTTC
TRBJ1-5	TRBD1	TRBV10-3	NA	CAISTDRGQEQPQHF	TGTGCCATCAGTACAGACAGGGGGCAAGAACAGCCCCAGCATTTT
TRBJ2-7	TRBD1	TRBV28	few	CASSLTGPTYEQYF	TGTGCCAGCAGTTTGACAGGGCCAACCTACGAGCAGTACTTC
TRBJ2-3	NA	TRBV7-9	NA	CASSSNTVASKYF	TGTGCCAGCAGCTCTAACACGGTTGCGTCTAAGTATTTT
TRBJ2-1	NA	TRBV7-3	many	CASSPQQAVSYNEQFF	TGTGCCAGCAGCCCCCAGCAGGCCGTTTCCTACAATGAGCAGTTCTTC
TRBJ1-1	NA	TRBV29-1	few	CSVEDGPSEAFF	TGCAGCGTTGAAGATGGGCCTTCTGAAGCTTTCTTT
TRBJ2-2	TRBD1	TRBV28	many	CASSYGTGGSTGELFF	TGTGCCAGCAGTTATGGGACAGGGGGTAGCACCGGGGAGCTGTTTTTT
TRBJ2-3	NA	TRBV7-2	NA	CASSLESSQMSTDTQYF	TGTGCCAGCAGCTTAGAGAGTAGCCAAATGAGCACAGATACGCAGTATTTT
TRBJ1-2	NA	TRBV13	NA	CASSSETTNHYGYTF	TGTGCCAGCAGCTCGGAGACGACCAATCACTATGGCTACACCTTC
TRBJ2-1	NA	TRBV28	NA	CASSPPRTNEQFF	TGTGCCAGCAGTCCCCCGCGGACCAATGAGCAGTTCTTC